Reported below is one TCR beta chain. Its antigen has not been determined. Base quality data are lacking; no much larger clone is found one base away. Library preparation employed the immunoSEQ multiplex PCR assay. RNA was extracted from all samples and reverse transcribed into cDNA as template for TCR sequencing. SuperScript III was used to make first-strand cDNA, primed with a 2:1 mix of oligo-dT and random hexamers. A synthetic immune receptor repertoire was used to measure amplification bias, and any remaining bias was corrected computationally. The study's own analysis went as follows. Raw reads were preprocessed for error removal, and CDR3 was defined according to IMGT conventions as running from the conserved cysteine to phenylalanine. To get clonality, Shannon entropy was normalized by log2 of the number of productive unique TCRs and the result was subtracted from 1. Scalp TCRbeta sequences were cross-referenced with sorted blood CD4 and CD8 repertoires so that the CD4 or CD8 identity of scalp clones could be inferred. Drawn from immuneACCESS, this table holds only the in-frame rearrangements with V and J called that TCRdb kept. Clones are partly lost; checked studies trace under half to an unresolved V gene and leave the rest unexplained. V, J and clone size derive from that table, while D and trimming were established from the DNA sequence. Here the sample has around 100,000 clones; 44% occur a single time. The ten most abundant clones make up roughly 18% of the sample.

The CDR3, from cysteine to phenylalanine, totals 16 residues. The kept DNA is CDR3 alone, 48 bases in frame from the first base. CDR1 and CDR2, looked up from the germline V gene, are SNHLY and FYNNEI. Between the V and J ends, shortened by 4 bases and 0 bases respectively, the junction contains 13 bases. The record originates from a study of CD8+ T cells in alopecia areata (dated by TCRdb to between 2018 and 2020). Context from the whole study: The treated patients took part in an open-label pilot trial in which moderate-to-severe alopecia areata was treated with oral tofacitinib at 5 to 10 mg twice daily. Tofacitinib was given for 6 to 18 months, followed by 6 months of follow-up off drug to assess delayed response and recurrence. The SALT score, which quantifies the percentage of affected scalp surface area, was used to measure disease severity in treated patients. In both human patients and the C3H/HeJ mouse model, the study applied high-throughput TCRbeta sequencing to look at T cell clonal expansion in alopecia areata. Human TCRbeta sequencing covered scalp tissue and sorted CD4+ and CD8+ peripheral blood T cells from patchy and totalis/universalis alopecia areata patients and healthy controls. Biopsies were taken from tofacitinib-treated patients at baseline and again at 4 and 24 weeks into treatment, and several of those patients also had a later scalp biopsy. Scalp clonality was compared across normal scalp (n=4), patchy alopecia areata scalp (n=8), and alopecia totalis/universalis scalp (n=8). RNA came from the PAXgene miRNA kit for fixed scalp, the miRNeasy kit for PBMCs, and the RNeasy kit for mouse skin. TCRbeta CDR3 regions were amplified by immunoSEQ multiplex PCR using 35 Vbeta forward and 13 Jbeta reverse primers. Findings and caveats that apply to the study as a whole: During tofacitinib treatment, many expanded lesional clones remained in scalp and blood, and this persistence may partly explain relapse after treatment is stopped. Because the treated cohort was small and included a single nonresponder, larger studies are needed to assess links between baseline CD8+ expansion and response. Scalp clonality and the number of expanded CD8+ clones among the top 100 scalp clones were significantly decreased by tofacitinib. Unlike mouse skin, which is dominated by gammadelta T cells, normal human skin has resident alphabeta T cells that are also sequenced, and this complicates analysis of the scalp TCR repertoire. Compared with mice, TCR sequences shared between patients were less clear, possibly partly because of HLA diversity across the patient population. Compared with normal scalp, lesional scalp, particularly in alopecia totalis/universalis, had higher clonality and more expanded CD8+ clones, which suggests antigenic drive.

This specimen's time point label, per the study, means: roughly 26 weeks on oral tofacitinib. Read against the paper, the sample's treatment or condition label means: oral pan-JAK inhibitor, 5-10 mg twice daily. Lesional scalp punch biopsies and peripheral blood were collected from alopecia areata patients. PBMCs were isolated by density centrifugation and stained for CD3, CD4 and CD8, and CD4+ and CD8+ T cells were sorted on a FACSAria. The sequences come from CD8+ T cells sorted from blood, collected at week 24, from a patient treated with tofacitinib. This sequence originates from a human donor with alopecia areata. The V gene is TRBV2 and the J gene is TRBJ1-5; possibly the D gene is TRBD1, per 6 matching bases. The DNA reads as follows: TGTGCCAGCAGTGGCCCGGGACATCCTAGCAATCAGCCCCAGCATTTT. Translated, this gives CASSGPGHPSNQPQHF.